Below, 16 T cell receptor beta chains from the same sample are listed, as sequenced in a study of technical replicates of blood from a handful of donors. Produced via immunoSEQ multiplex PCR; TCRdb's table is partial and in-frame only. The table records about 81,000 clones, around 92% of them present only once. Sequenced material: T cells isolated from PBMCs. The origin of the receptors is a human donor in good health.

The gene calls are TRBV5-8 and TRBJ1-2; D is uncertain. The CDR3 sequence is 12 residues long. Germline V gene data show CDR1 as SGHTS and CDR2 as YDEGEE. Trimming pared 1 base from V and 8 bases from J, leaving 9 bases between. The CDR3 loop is CASSLWSGGYTF. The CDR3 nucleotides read TGTGCCAGCAGCTTGTGGTCGGGGGGCTACACCTTC.

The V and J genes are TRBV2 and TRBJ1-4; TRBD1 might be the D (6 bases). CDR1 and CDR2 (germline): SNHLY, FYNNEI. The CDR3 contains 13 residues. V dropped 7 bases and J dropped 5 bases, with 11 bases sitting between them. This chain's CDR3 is CASTSGVNEKLFF. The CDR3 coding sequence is TGTGCCAGCACGTCAGGGGTCAATGAAAAACTGTTTTTT.

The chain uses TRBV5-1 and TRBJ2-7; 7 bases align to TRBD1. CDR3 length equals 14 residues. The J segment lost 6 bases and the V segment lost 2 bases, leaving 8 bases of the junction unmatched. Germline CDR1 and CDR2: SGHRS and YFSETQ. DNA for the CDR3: TGCGCCAGCAGCTTCCGGGACAGTATCCTCGAGCAGTACTTC. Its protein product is CASSFRDSILEQYF.

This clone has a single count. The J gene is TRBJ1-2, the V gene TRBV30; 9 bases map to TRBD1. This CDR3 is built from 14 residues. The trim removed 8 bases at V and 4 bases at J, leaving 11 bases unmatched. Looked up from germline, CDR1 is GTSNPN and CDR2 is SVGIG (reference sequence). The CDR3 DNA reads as TGTGCCCGCACTGACAGGGGGACCACCTATGGCTACACCTTC. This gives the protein CARTDRGTTYGYTF.

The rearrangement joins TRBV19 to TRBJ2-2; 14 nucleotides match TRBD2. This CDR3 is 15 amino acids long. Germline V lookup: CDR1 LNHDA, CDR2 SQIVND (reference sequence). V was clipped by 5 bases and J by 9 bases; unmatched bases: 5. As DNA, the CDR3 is TGTGCCAGTAGTGGGGGACTAGCGGGAGCGCGGGAGCTGTTTTTT. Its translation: CASSGGLAGARELFF.

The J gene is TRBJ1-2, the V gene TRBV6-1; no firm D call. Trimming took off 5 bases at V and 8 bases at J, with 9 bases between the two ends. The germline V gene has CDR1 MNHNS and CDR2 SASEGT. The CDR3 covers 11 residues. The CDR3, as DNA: TGTGCCAGCAGTCGAGGAGGGGGCTACACCTTC. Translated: CASSRGGGYTF.

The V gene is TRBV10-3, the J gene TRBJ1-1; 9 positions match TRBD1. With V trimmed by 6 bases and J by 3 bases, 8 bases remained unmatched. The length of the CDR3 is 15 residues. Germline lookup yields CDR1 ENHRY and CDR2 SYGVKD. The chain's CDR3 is CAIRGGTGLDTEAFF. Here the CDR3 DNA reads TGTGCCATCAGGGGGGGGACAGGGTTGGACACTGAAGCTTTCTTT.

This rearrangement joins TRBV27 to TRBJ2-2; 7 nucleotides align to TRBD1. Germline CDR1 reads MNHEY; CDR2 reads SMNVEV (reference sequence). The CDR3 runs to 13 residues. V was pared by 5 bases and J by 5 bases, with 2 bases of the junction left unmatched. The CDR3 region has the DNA TGTGCCAGCAGTGCGACAGGGACCGGGGAGCTGTTTTTT. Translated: CASSATGTGELFF.

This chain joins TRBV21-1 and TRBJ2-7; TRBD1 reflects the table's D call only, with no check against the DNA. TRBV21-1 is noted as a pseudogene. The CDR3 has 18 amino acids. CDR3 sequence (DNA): TGTGCCAGCAGCAAAGCGCTACAGGGGGCGCCTATATTCTACGAGCAGTACTTC. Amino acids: CASSKALQGAPIFYEQYF.

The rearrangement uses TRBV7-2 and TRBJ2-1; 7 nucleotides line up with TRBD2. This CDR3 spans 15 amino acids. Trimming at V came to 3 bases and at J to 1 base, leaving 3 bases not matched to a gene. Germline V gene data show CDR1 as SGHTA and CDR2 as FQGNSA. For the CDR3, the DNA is TGTGCCAGCAGCTTGCGGGAGCCTTCCTACAATGAGCAGTTCTTC. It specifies CASSLREPSYNEQFF.

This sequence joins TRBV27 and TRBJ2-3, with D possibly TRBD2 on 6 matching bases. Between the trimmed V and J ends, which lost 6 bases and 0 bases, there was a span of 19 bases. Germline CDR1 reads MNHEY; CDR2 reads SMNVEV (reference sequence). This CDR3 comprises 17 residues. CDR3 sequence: CASRQPLRRGSTDTQYF. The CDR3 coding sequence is TGTGCCAGCAGACAACCCCTTCGGCGGGGAAGCACAGATACGCAGTATTTT.

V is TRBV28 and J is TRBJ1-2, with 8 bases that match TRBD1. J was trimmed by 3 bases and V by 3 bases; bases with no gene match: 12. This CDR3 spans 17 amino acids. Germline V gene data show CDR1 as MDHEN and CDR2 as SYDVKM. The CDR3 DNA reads TGTGCCAGCAGTTTCTCCTTAGGGCAGGGGGCTGACTATGGCTACACCTTC. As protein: CASSFSLGQGADYGYTF.

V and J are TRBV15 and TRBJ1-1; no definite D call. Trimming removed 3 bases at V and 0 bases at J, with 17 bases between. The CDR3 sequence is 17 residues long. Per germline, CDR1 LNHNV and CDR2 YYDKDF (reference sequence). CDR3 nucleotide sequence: TGTGCCACCAGCAGGACTCCCCCTGTAGGTCTGAACACTGAAGCTTTCTTT. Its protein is CATSRTPPVGLNTEAFF.

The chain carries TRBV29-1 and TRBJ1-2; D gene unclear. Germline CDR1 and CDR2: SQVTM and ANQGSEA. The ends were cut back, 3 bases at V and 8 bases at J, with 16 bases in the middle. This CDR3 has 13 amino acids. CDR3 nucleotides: TGCAGCGTTGAGCACCGCGGGCCGTCGGGCTACACCTTC. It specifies CSVEHRGPSGYTF. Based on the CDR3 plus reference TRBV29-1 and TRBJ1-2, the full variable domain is SAVISQKPSRDICQRGTSLTIQCQVDSQVTMMFWYRQQPGQSLTLIATANQGSEATYESGFVIDKFPISRPNLTFSTLTVSNMSPEDSSIYLCSVEHRGPSGYTFGSGTRLTVV.

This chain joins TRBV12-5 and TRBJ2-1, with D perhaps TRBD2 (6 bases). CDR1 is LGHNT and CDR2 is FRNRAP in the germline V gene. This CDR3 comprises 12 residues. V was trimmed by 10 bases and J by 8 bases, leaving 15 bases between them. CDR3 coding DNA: TGTGCTACAGGTAGGGCGGGGCATGAGCAGTTCTTC. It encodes CATGRAGHEQFF.

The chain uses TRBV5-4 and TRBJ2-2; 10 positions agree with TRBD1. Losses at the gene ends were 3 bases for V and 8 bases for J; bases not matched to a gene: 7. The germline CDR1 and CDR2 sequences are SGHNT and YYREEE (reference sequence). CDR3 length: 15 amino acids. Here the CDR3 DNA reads TGTGCCAGCAGCTCCCGGGACAGGGGATCAGGGGAGCTGTTTTTT. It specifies CASSSRDRGSGELFF.